This record covers a single TCR beta chain. Its specificity is not known. This entry is derived from a study of cytomegalovirus exposure and HLA in healthy donors. Donors came from a validation cohort of over a hundred subjects, distinct from the first 666-subject cohort. Study-wide results and caveats: The classifier reportedly diagnosed cytomegalovirus status with high specificity and sensitivity. One later analysis, an examination of the 100 to 150 validation repertoires, found that first-cohort TCR clusters tended to co-occur in them. Generally TCR sequences proved uncommon, though certain public TCRs appeared in numerous donors.

Assay used: immunoSEQ multiplex PCR; TCRdb lists only in-frame clones, some missing. Of 250,000 to 400,000 clones listed, approximately 91% are singletons. CDR3 length: 17 amino acids. Per the germline V gene, CDR1 is SGHVS and CDR2 is FQNEAQ. V was pared by 6 bases and J by 3 bases, with 7 bases of the junction left unmatched. What was sequenced was PBMCs. V and J are TRBV7-8 and TRBJ2-2; TRBD2 aligns across 13 bases. This TCR was sampled from a man between 25 and 39 years old in good health and CMV-seronegative. CDR3 DNA sequence: TGTGCCAGCAGTTTCAAGACTAGCGGGGGGCACACCGGGGAGCTGTTTTTT. Its translation is CASSFKTSGGHTGELFF.